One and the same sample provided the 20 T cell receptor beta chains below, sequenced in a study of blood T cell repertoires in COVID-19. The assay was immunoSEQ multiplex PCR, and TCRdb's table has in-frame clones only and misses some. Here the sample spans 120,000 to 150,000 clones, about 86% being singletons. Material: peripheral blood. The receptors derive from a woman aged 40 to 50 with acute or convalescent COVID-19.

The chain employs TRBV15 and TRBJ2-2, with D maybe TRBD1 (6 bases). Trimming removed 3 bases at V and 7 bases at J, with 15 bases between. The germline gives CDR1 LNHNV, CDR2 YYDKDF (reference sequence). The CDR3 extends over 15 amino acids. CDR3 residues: CATSRGAFIGGELFF. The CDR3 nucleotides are TGTGCCACCAGCAGGGGGGCTTTTATAGGCGGGGAGCTGTTTTTT.

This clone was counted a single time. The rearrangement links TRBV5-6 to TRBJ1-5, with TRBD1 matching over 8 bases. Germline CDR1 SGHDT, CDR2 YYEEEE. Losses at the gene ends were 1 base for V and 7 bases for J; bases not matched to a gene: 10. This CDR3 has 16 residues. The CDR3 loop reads CASSLKEQGAWQPQHF. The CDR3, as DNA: TGTGCCAGCAGCTTGAAGGAGCAGGGGGCATGGCAGCCCCAGCATTTT.

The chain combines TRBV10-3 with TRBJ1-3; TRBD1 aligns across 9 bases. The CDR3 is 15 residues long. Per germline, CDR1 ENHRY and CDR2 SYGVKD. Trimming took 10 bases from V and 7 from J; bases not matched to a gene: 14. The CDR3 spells CATAPGTGYSNTIYF. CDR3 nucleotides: TGTGCCACCGCTCCGGGGACAGGGTATAGCAACACCATATATTTT.

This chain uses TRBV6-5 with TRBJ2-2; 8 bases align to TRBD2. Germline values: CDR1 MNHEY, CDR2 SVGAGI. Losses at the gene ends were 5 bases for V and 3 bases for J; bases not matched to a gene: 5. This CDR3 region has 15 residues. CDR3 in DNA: TGTGCCAGCAGTCTTGCGGGGGGTGACACCGGGGAGCTGTTTTTT. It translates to CASSLAGGDTGELFF.

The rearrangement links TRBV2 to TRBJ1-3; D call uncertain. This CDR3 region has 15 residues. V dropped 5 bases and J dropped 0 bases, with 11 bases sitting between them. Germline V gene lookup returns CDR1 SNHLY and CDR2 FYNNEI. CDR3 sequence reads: CASSSQTGSGNTIYF. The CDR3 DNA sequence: TGTGCCAGCAGTTCACAGACCGGCTCTGGAAACACCATATATTTT.

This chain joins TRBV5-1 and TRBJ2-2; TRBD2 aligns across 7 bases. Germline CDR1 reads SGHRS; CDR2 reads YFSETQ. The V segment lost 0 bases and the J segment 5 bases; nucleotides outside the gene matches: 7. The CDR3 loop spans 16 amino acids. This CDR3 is CASSLVAGEGTGELFF. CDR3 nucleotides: TGCGCCAGCAGCTTGGTAGCCGGGGAGGGGACCGGGGAGCTGTTTTTT.

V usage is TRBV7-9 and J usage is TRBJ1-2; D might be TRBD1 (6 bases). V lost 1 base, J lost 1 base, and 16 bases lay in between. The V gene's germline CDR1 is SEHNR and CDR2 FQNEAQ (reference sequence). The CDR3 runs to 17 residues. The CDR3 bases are TGTGCCAGCAGCTTAGGGGGACATCCATGGGATAACTATGGCTACACCTTC. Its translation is CASSLGGHPWDNYGYTF.

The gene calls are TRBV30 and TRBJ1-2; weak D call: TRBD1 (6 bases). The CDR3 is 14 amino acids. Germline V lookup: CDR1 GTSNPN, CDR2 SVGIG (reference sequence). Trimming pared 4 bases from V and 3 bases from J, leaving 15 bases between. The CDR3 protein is CAWNLRTAYYGYTF. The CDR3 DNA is TGTGCCTGGAATCTCAGGACAGCCTACTATGGCTACACCTTC.

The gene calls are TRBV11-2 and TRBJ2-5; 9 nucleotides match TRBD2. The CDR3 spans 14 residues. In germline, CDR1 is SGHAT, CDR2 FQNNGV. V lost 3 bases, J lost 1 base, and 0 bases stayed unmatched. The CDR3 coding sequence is TGTGCCAGCAGCTTGACTAGCGGCCAAGAGACCCAGTACTTC. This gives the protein CASSLTSGQETQYF.

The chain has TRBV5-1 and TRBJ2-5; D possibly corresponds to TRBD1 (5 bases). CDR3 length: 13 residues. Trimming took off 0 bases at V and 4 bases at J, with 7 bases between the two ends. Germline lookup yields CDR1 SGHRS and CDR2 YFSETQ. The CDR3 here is CASSLAGSETQYF. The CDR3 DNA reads TGCGCCAGCAGCTTGGCAGGGTCAGAGACCCAGTACTTC.

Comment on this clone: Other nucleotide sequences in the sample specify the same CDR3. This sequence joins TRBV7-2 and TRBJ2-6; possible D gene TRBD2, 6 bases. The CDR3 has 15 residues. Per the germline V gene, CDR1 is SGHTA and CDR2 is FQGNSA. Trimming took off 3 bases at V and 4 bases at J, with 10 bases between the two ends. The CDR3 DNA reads TGTGCCAGCAGCTTCGGGGGTACCGGGGCCAACGTCCTGACTTTC. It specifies CASSFGGTGANVLTF.

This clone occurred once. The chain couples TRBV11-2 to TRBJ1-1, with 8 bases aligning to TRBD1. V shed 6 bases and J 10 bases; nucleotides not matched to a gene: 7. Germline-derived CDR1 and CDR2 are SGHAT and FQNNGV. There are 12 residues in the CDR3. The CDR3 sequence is CASSPGGRRAFF. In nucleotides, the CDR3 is TGTGCCAGCAGTCCAGGGGGCCGGCGAGCTTTCTTT.

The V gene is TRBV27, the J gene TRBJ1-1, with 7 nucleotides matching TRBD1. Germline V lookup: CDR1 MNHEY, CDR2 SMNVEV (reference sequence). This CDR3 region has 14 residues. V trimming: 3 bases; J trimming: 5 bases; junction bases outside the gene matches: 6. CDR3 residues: CASSLSQGGTEAFF. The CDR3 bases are TGTGCCAGCAGTTTGTCCCAGGGGGGAACTGAAGCTTTCTTT.

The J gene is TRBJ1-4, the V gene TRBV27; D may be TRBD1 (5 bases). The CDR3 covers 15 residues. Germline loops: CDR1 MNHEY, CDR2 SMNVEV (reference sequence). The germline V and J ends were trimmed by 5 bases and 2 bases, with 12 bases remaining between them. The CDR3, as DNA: TGTGCCAGCAGTCCAGGCAGGGTGACTAATGAAAAACTGTTTTTT. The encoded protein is CASSPGRVTNEKLFF.

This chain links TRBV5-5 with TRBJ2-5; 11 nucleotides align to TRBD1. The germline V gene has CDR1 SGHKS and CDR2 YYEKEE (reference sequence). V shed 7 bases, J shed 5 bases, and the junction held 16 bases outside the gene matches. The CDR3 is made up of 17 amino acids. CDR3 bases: TGTGCCAGCGCAACTTTTCTGGGACAGGGGGTAGGGGAGACCCAGTACTTC. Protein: CASATFLGQGVGETQYF.

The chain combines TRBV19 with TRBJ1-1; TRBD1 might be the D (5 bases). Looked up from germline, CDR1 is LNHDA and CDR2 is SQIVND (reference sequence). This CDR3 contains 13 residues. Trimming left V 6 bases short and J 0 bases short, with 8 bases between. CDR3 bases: TGTGCCAGTAGAGACAGCATGAACACTGAAGCTTTCTTT. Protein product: CASRDSMNTEAFF. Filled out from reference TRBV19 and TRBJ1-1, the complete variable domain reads DGGITQSPKYLFRKEGQNVTLSCEQNLNHDAMYWYRQDPGQGLRLIYYSQIVNDFQKGDIAEGYSVSREKKESFPLTVTSAQKNPTAFYLCASRDSMNTEAFFGQGTRLTVV.

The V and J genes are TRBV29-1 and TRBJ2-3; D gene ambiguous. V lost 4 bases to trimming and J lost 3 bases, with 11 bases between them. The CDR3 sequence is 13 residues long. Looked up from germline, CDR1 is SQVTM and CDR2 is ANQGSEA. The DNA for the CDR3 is TGCAGCGTTGGACTTCTGGCGACAGATACGCAGTATTTT. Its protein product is CSVGLLATDTQYF.

CDR3 sequence reads: CASSQRDTNTEAFF. For the CDR3, the DNA is TGCGCCAGCAGCCAACGGGACACGAACACTGAAGCTTTCTTT. The rearrangement links TRBV4-1 to TRBJ1-1; D may be TRBD1 (6 bases). This CDR3 spans 14 amino acids. Trimming took off 2 bases at V and 1 base at J, with 8 bases between the two ends. Germline CDR1 is MGHRA and CDR2 is YSYEKL.

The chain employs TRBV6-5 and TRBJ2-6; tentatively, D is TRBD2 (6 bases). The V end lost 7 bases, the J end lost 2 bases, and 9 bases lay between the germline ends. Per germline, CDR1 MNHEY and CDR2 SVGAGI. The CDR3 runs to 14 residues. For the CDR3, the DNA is TGTGCCAGCACAAGGGAGGCTGGGGCCAACGTCCTGACTTTC. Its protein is CASTREAGANVLTF.

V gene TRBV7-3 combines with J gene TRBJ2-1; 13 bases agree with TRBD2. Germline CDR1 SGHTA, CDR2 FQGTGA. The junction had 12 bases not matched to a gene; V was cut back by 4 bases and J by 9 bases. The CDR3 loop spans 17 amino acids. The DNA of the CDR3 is TGTGCCAGCAGCTCCCAACCAGGACTAGCGGGGGACAGTGAGCAGTTCTTC. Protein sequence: CASSSQPGLAGDSEQFF.